This T cell receptor beta chain was captured in a study of circulating CD8 cells and anti-PD-1 response in melanoma. The CDR3 runs to 15 residues. CDR1 is LNHDA, CDR2 SQIVND, per germline (reference sequence). J gave up 2 bases and V 4 bases, and 3 bases lay outside the gene matches. By share, this clonotype counts as medium-sized (0.01 to 0.1%). TCR libraries were prepared from roughly 14 ng of total RNA with the QIAseq Immune Repertoire TCR panel. Using its own MiXCR run on the reads, TCRdb lists one record per CDR3 protein. The sample includes approximately 250 distinct CDR3 sequences, approximately 6% of them seen just once. Live CD3+CD8+TCRalphabeta+ cells were sorted into four subsets by PD-1 and/or TIGIT.

The sample here was CD8+ T cells from PBMCs, taken at baseline or after one month of anti-PD-1 therapy (not recorded which). This receptor was obtained from a human donor with melanoma. The rearrangement joins TRBV19 to TRBJ2-1; TRBD2 aligns across 9 bases. CDR3 sequence reads: CASSRVAGAYNEQFF. CDR3 DNA sequence: TGTGCCAGTAGTAGGGTAGCGGGGGCCTACAATGAGCAGTTCTTC.